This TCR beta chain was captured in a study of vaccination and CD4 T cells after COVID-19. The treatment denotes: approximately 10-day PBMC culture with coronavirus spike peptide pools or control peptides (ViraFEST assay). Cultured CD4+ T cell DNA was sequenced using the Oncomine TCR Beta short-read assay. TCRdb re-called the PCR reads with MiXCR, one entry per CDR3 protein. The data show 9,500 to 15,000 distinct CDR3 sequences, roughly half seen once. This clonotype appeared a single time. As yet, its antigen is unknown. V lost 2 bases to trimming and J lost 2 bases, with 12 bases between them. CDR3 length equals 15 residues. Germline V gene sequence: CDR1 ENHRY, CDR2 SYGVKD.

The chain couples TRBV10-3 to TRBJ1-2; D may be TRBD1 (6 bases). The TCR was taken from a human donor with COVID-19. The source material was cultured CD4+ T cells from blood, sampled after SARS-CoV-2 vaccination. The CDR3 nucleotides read TGTGCCATCAGTGAGGCTGTGCAGGGGAACTATGGCTACACCTTC. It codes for CAISEAVQGNYGYTF.